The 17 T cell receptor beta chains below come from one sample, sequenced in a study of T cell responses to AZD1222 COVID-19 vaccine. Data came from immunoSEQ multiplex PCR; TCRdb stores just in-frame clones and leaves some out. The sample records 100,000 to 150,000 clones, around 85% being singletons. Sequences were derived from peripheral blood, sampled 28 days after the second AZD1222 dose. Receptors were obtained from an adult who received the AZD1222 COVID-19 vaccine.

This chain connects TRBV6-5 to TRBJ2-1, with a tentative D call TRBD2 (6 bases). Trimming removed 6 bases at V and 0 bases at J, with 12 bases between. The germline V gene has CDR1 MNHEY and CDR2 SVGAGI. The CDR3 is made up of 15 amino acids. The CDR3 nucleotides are TGTGCCAGCAGACTCGACGGGAGCTCCTACAATGAGCAGTTCTTC. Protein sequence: CASRLDGSSYNEQFF.

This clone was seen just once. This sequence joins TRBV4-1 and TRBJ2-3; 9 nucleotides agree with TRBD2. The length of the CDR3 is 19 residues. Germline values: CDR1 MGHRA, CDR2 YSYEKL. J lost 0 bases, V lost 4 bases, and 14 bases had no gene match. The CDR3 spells CASSPLYSGGRTSTDTQYF. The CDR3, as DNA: TGCGCCAGCAGCCCATTATATAGCGGGGGTCGGACTAGCACAGATACGCAGTATTTT.

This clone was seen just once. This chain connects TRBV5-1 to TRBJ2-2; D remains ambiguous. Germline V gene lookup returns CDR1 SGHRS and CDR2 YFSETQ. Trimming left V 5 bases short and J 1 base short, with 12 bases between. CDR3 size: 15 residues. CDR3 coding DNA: TGCGCCAGCAGGCCCTTGACTCAGAACACCGGGGAGCTGTTTTTT. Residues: CASRPLTQNTGELFF.

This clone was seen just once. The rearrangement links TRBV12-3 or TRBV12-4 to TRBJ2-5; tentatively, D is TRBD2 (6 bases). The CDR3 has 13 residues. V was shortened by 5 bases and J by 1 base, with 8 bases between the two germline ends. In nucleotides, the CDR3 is TGTGCCAGCAGTCGGGAGTTCCAAGAGACCCAGTACTTC. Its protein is CASSREFQETQYF.

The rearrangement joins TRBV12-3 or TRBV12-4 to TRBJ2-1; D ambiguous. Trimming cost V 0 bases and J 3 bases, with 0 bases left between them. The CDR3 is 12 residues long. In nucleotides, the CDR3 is TGTGCCAGCAGTTTAGCCTACAATGAGCAGTTCTTC. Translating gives CASSLAYNEQFF.

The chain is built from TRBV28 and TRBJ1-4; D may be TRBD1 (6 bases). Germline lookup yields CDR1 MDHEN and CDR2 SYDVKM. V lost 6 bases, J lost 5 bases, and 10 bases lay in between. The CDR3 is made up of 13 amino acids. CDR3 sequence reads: CASRQQGNEKLFF. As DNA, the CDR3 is TGTGCCAGCAGGCAACAGGGAAATGAAAAACTGTTTTTT.

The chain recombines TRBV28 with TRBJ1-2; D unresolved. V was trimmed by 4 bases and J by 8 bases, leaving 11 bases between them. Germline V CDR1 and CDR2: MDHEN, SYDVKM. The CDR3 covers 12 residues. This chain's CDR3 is CASSSPRGGYTF. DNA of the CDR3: TGTGCCAGCAGTTCACCCAGAGGCGGCTACACCTTC.

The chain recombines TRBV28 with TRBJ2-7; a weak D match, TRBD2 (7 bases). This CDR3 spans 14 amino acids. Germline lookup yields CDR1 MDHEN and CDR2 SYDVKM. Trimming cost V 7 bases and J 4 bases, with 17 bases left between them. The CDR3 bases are TGTGCCAGCATTGTGTCGGGGGGCAGTTACGAGCAGTACTTC. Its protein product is CASIVSGGSYEQYF.

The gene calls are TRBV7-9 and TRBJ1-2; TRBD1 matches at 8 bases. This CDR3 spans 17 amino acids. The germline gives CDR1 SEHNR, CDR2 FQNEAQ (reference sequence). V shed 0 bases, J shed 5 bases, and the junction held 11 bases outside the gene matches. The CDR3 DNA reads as TGTGCCAGCAGCTTAGCGTCGACCCCCCGACAGGGGTATGGCTACACCTTC. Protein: CASSLASTPRQGYGYTF.

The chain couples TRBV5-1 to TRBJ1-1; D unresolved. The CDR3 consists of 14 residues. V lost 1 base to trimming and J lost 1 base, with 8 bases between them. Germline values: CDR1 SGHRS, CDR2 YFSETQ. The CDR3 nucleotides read TGCGCCAGCAGCTTGTCTCATCAGAACACTGAAGCTTTCTTT. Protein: CASSLSHQNTEAFF.

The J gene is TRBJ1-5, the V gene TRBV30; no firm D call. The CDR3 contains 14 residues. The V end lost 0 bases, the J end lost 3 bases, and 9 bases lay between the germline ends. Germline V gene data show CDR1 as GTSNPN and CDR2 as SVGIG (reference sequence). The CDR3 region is CAWSVGQYNQPQHF. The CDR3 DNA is TGTGCCTGGAGTGTAGGTCAGTACAATCAGCCCCAGCATTTT.

The CDR3 loop reads CASSLKRNTIYF. The CDR3 DNA reads TGTGCCAGCAGCTTGAAGAGAAACACCATATATTTT. The V gene is TRBV28, the J gene TRBJ1-3; D is unresolved. From germline, CDR1 is MDHEN and CDR2 SYDVKM. Trimming left V 6 bases short and J 5 bases short, with 8 bases between. This CDR3 is built from 12 residues. Using reference TRBV28 and TRBJ1-3 for the parts outside the CDR3, the full variable domain is DVKVTQSSRYLVKRTGEKVFLECVQDMDHENMFWYRQDPGLGLRLIYFSYDVKMKEKGDIPEGYSVSREKKERFSLILESASTNQTSMYLCASSLKRNTIYFGEGSWLTVV.

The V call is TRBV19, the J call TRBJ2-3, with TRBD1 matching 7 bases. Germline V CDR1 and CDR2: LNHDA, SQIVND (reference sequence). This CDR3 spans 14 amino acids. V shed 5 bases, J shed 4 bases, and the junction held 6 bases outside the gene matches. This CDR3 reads CASSDRQGADTQYF. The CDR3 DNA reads TGTGCCAGTAGTGACCGACAGGGAGCAGATACGCAGTATTTT.

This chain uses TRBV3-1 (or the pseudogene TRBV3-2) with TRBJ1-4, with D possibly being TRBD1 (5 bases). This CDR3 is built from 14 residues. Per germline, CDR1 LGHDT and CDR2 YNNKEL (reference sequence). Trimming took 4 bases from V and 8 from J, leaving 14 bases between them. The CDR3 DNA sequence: TGTGCCAGCAGCCGGGTCGCGACAGAGGAAAAACTGTTTTTT. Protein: CASSRVATEEKLFF.

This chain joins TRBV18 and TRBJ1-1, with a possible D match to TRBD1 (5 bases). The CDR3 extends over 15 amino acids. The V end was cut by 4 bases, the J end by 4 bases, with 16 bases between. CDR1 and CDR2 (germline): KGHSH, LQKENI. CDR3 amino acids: CASSQSGGGGTEAFF. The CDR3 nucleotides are TGTGCCAGCTCACAGTCGGGGGGGGGTGGCACTGAAGCTTTCTTT.

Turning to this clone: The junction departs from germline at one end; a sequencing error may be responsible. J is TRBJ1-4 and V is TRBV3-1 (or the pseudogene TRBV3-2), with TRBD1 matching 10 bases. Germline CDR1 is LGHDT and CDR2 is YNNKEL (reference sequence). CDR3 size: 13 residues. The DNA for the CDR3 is TGTGCCAGCAGCCAAGGGTTGACGGGACAGGGGATTTTT. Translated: CASSQGLTGQGIF.

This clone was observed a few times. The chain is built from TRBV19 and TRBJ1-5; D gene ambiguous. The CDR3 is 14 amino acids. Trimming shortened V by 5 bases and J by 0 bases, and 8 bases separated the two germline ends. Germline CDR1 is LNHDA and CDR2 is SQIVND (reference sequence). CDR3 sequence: CASSGQTSNQPQHF. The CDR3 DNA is TGTGCCAGTAGTGGTCAGACTAGCAATCAGCCCCAGCATTTT.